Shown below are 8 T cell receptor beta chains from a single sample sequenced in a study of STAT3 mutations in large granular lymphocyte leukemia. What these receptors recognize is not known. Assay: immunoSEQ multiplex PCR; the TCRdb copy retains only in-frame clones and omits some. The sample lists more than 10,000 clones, 81% seen once, with about half in the top ten. Study outcomes and limitations: At least one immunodominant TCR beta clonotype appeared in every T-cell large granular lymphocyte leukemia patient.

The sequenced material came from peripheral blood mononuclear cells. The receptors were gathered from a man aged 60 to 75 with T-cell large granular lymphocyte leukemia. Some clones in this sample may be carry-over from other donors' samples.

The V call is TRBV5-1, the J call TRBJ2-1; TRBD2 matches at 8 bases. V shed 3 bases and J 7 bases; nucleotides not matched to a gene: 12. CDR1 SGHRS and CDR2 YFSETQ come from the germline V gene. The CDR3 totals 16 residues. The DNA of the CDR3 is TGCGCCAGCAGCTCCCCGAACAGCGGGAGACGTAATGAGCAGTTCTTC. Translated, it gives CASSSPNSGRRNEQFF.

This chain links TRBV9 with TRBJ2-3, with 9 positions matching TRBD2. The CDR3 sequence is 14 residues long. CDR1 SGDLS and CDR2 YYNGEE come from the germline V gene. With 0 bases clipped from V and 6 bases from J, the junction kept 2 bases outside the gene matches. CDR3 sequence (DNA): TGTGCCAGCAGCGTAGTCAGCGGGGGGGATACGCAGTATTTT. This codes for CASSVVSGGDTQYF.

The chain has TRBV25-1 and TRBJ1-5; D uncertain. V lost 1 base, J lost 7 bases, and 11 bases lay in between. Germline V gene sequence: CDR1 MGHDK, CDR2 SYGVNS. This CDR3 is 14 amino acids long. As DNA, the CDR3 is TGTGCCAGCAGTGAATCTGTGGTAGGGCAGCCCCAGCATTTT. Residues: CASSESVVGQPQHF.

This chain connects TRBV5-1 to TRBJ2-6; D gene uncertain. Germline CDR1 and CDR2: SGHRS and YFSETQ. The CDR3 is 14 residues long. Trimming took off 7 bases at V and 0 bases at J, with 8 bases between the two ends. The CDR3 sequence is CASGEHSGANVLTF. The DNA for the CDR3 is TGCGCCAGCGGCGAGCACTCTGGGGCCAACGTCCTGACTTTC.

This clone was seen a single time. The chain joins TRBV6-6 to TRBJ2-1; a weak D match, TRBD1 (6 bases). This CDR3 is 14 amino acids long. CDR1 MNHNY and CDR2 SVGAGI come from the germline V gene (reference sequence). V lost 6 bases, J lost 8 bases, and 17 bases lay in between. As DNA, the CDR3 is TGTGCCAGCAGACGATCGCTGGGACAACATGAGCAGTTCTTC. Translating it yields CASRRSLGQHEQFF.

V is TRBV29-1 and J is TRBJ1-2, with D unclear. V was pared by 6 bases and J by 4 bases, with 18 bases between. Germline V gene lookup returns CDR1 SQVTM and CDR2 ANQGSEA. The CDR3 is 14 amino acids. CDR3 region: CSVTFSGGIYGYTF. CDR3 DNA: TGCAGCGTCACGTTCTCGGGTGGGATCTATGGCTACACCTTC.

V is TRBV6-6 and J is TRBJ2-7, with a tentative D call TRBD2 (6 bases). Germline values: CDR1 MNHNY, CDR2 SVGAGI (reference sequence). This CDR3 spans 13 amino acids. Trimming left V 6 bases short and J 1 base short, with 10 bases between. CDR3 bases: TGTGCCAGCAGGGGAGGCCAGTCCTACGAGCAGTACTTC. This encodes CASRGGQSYEQYF.

The V and J genes are TRBV7-2 and TRBJ2-7, with no clear D. Germline V gene lookup returns CDR1 SGHTA and CDR2 FQGNSA. CDR3 length: 12 amino acids. V was trimmed by 5 bases and J by 6 bases, leaving 11 bases between them. This chain's CDR3 is CASSHPRSEQYF. The CDR3 nucleotides are TGTGCCAGCAGCCACCCGAGGTCCGAGCAGTACTTC.